The 9 T cell receptor beta chains presented below share a single source sample, sequenced in a study of cytomegalovirus exposure and HLA in healthy donors. In the PCR, 60 Vbeta and 13 Jbeta primers were used. Produced via immunoSEQ multiplex PCR; TCRdb's table is partial and in-frame only. The repertoire holds approximately 130,000 clones, under 10% seen once, with roughly 6.4% in the top ten. The sample was PBMCs. The receptors derive from a woman in her forties in good health and CMV-seropositive.

The chain joins TRBV5-4 to TRBJ1-1; a weak D match, TRBD1 (5 bases). The CDR3 is 15 residues long. CDR1 is SGHNT and CDR2 is YYREEE in the germline V gene (reference sequence). V was shortened by 4 bases and J by 0 bases, with 13 bases between the two germline ends. CDR3 sequence (DNA): TGTGCCAGCAGCGTGGGGGGGGTCATGAACACTGAAGCTTTCTTT. Protein: CASSVGGVMNTEAFF.

This rearrangement joins TRBV6-1 to TRBJ1-1, with unresolved D. The length of the CDR3 is 14 residues. Germline V gene lookup returns CDR1 MNHNS and CDR2 SASEGT. The V gene lost 7 bases and the J gene lost 4 bases, with 16 bases spanning the gap. The CDR3: CASTISTGGTEAFF. DNA for the CDR3: TGTGCCAGCACGATCTCTACGGGTGGCACTGAAGCTTTCTTT.

The sample holds a few counts of this clone. V gene TRBV28 combines with J gene TRBJ1-1; D unresolved. The length of the CDR3 is 14 residues. V lost 2 bases to trimming and J lost 5 bases, with 12 bases between them. CDR1 and CDR2 (germline): MDHEN, SYDVKM. In DNA form, the CDR3 reads TGTGCCAGCAGTTTAGTGGCGGATGGGACTGAAGCTTTCTTT. It encodes CASSLVADGTEAFF.

This clone was counted a few times. This chain connects TRBV18 to TRBJ1-4; tentatively, D is TRBD1 (6 bases). Germline-derived CDR1 and CDR2 are KGHSH and LQKENI. The CDR3 is made up of 16 amino acids. V was cut by 3 bases and J by 3 bases, with 14 bases left in between. The DNA for the CDR3 is TGTGCCAGCTCACCGGATTACAGGGCAGCTAATGAAAAACTGTTTTTT. It is translated as CASSPDYRAANEKLFF.

The J gene is TRBJ2-7, the V gene TRBV5-6, with 9 bases fitting TRBD1. The CDR3 is made up of 16 amino acids. In germline, CDR1 is SGHDT, CDR2 YYEEEE. Unmatched junction bases numbered 6, after V lost 2 bases and J lost 0 bases. The DNA of the CDR3 is TGTGCCAGCAGCTTTGGGACAGGGAAGGTCTCCTACGAGCAGTACTTC. It specifies CASSFGTGKVSYEQYF.

Written as DNA, the CDR3 is TGTGCCAGCACCCCTGGGCAGGGCCGCCTCGAGCAGTACTTC. Translation gives CASTPGQGRLEQYF. V is TRBV2 and J is TRBJ2-7; TRBD1 is a possible D gene (5 bases). This CDR3 is 14 amino acids long. Trimming stripped 7 bases from V and 6 bases from J, with 19 bases between. Looked up from germline, CDR1 is SNHLY and CDR2 is FYNNEI.

The chain couples TRBV11-2 to TRBJ1-2; a possible D gene is TRBD1 (5 bases). CDR1 SGHAT and CDR2 FQNNGV come from the germline V gene. V was cut by 5 bases and J by 5 bases, with 12 bases left in between. The length of the CDR3 is 13 residues. The CDR3 protein is CASSQEGDYGYTF. CDR3 DNA: TGTGCCAGCAGCCAGGAAGGGGATTATGGCTACACCTTC. Together with reference TRBV11-2 and TRBJ1-2, the CDR3 gives the full variable domain: EAGVAQSPRYKIIEKRQSVAFWCNPISGHATLYWYQQILGQGPKLLIQFQNNGVVDDSQLPKDRFSAERLKGVDSTLKIQPAKLEDSAVYLCASSQEGDYGYTFGSGTRLTVV.

This clone was counted between two and nine times. The chain recombines TRBV5-1 with TRBJ2-2; perhaps TRBD2 as D (6 bases). Germline CDR1 is SGHRS and CDR2 is YFSETQ. Trimming took off 9 bases at V and 1 base at J, with 13 bases between the two ends. The CDR3 is made up of 14 amino acids. This CDR3 is CATSGTQNTGELFF. The CDR3 DNA is TGCGCCACCTCCGGGACTCAGAACACCGGGGAGCTGTTTTTT.

The chain employs TRBV10-3 and TRBJ2-7, with 9 nucleotides matching TRBD1. Germline CDR1 is ENHRY and CDR2 is SYGVKD. CDR3 length equals 12 residues. V lost 11 bases, J lost 3 bases, and 5 bases stayed unmatched. CDR3 amino acids: CAAGTGLYEQYF. In DNA form, the CDR3 reads TGTGCCGCCGGGACAGGGCTCTACGAGCAGTACTTC.